This TCR beta chain derives from a study of neurological immune-mediated disorders. This clonotype was counted many times. Its antigen is still unknown. CDR3 length equals 14 residues. CDR1 and CDR2 from the germline V gene are SQVTM and ANQGSEA. V lost 6 bases and J lost 0; bases outside the gene matches: 6. Time point defined: longitudinal time-point 1 (baseline). PBMCs numbering 2 million and stored at -80 C yielded the unsorted libraries. Points from the study as a whole: No sharing of CDR3 amino acid sequences was observed among expanded clones across subjects, suggesting private repertoires in all groups.

It was by 5'RACE with 10-nucleotide random UMIs that the cDNA was made. TCRdb used MiXCR to reprocess the 5' RACE reads, holding one entry per CDR3 protein. This sample has 47,000 or so distinct CDR3 sequences, with approximately 9.1% found just once. The chain links TRBV29-1 to TRBJ1-2, with 8 bases fitting TRBD1. The TCR originated in a woman aged 40 to 50 in good health. Specimen: PBMCs. The CDR3 spells CSVAMGQANYGYTF. The CDR3 nucleotides are TGCAGCGTGGCTATGGGACAGGCTAACTATGGCTACACCTTC.